This T cell receptor beta chain was found in a study of control samples from healthy donors and cancer patients. V was clipped by 5 bases and J by 0 bases, with 16 bases between them. Germline values: CDR1 MRHNA, CDR2 SNTAGT. CDR3 size: 17 residues. Assay used: immunoSEQ multiplex PCR; TCRdb lists only in-frame clones, some missing. The sample yields about 120,000 clones, around 88% seen once. Sequenced material: blood. The sequence was obtained from a man aged 35-49 years in good health. The chain uses TRBV6-4 and TRBJ2-2, with D perhaps being TRBD1 or TRBD2 (5 bases each). Here the CDR3 DNA reads TGTGCCAGCAGTCGAGCACGGGACGGCGCGAACACCGGGGAGCTGTTTTTT. As protein: CASSRARDGANTGELFF.